This passage covers 22 T cell receptor beta chains from one sample sequenced in a study of blood T cell repertoires in COVID-19. The method was immunoSEQ multiplex PCR; TCRdb's version includes in-frame clones alone and lacks a portion of them. The sample lists over 150,000 clones, around four fifths occurring once. The sequenced material came from PBMCs or T cells enriched from blood (not recorded which). These receptors all stem from a middle-aged man who had recovered from COVID-19.

The chain carries TRBV19 and TRBJ1-1; 10 bases fit TRBD1. The length of the CDR3 is 14 residues. V was pared by 1 base and J by 9 bases, with 5 bases of the junction left unmatched. Germline loops: CDR1 LNHDA, CDR2 SQIVND (reference sequence). CDR3 residues: CASSIAGTGAKAFF. For the CDR3, the DNA is TGTGCCAGTAGTATAGCGGGGACAGGGGCAAAAGCTTTCTTT.

Concerning this clone: Within the sample, other DNA sequences also encode this same CDR3. The gene calls are TRBV10-1 and TRBJ1-1; no clear D. The CDR3 is made up of 13 amino acids. V gave up 4 bases and J gave up 4 bases, with 10 bases separating them. Per the germline V gene, CDR1 is WNHNN and CDR2 is SYGVQD (reference sequence). In DNA form, the CDR3 reads TGCGCCAGCAGTGCCAGACGCGGCACTGAAGCTTTCTTT. Its protein product is CASSARRGTEAFF.

CDR3 nucleotide sequence: TGTGCCAGTAGCAGACAGGGTCGAGACTATGGCTACACCTTC. Protein: CASSRQGRDYGYTF. The V gene is TRBV19, the J gene TRBJ1-2, with TRBD1 identical over 7 bases. Trimming took 6 bases from V and 3 from J; bases not matched to a gene: 7. Germline V gives CDR1 LNHDA, CDR2 SQIVND (reference sequence). The CDR3 totals 14 residues.

The chain has TRBV19 and TRBJ2-4, with 9 bases aligning to TRBD2. Germline V gives CDR1 LNHDA, CDR2 SQIVND (reference sequence). V lost 6 bases to trimming and J lost 1 base; unmatched junction nucleotides: 16. The CDR3 extends over 19 amino acids. The CDR3 region has the DNA TGTGCCAGTAGCTCCTTGCGCGGGAGGGAAAGGGTGGCCAAAAACATTCAGTACTTC. This encodes CASSSLRGRERVAKNIQYF.

This rearrangement joins TRBV3-1 (or the pseudogene TRBV3-2) to TRBJ2-2; no firm D call. V was clipped by 1 base and J by 7 bases, with 7 bases between them. The V gene's germline CDR1 is LGHDT and CDR2 YNNKEL (reference sequence). This CDR3 has 13 amino acids. The CDR3 is CASSQGGYGELFF. Written as DNA, the CDR3 is TGTGCCAGCAGCCAAGGCGGATACGGGGAGCTGTTTTTT.

The rearrangement links TRBV5-1 to TRBJ2-3; no firm D call. The CDR3 has 18 amino acids. V was shortened by 0 bases and J by 1 base, with 18 bases between the two germline ends. CDR1 and CDR2 from the germline V gene are SGHRS and YFSETQ. In DNA form, the CDR3 reads TGCGCCAGCAGCTTGGATCTCGCAGACGGGTACGGCACAGATACGCAGTATTTT. This codes for CASSLDLADGYGTDTQYF.

This sequence joins TRBV7-2 and TRBJ2-5, with TRBD2 as a possible D gene (5 bases). The CDR3 length is 16 residues. The germline V gene encodes CDR1 SGHTA and CDR2 FQGNSA. V dropped 1 base and J dropped 5 bases, with 17 bases sitting between them. Written as DNA, the CDR3 is TGTGCCAGCAGCTTAGTGGCGGGCGGGCTGGCGGAGACCCAGTACTTC. It yields the protein CASSLVAGGLAETQYF.

This clone was detected only a few times. This chain links TRBV5-8 with TRBJ1-6; 7 bases fit TRBD1. This CDR3 comprises 17 residues. Germline V gene data show CDR1 as SGHTS and CDR2 as YDEGEE. J lost 8 bases, V lost 4 bases, and 15 bases had no gene match. CDR3 region: CASSPQRRGQKDSPLHF. DNA of the CDR3: TGTGCCAGCAGCCCCCAAAGGCGGGGACAGAAAGATTCACCCCTCCACTTT.

The chain joins TRBV4-3 to TRBJ1-5; 8 positions agree with TRBD1. CDR1 is LGHNA and CDR2 is YSLEER in the germline V gene. Trimming took 2 bases from V and 2 from J; bases not matched to a gene: 2. The CDR3 contains 15 residues. CDR3 loop: CASSQKTGGNQPQHF. The CDR3 bases are TGCGCCAGCAGCCAAAAGACAGGGGGCAATCAGCCCCAGCATTTT.

The CDR3 DNA reads as TGCGCCAGCAGCCCGGGACTCCTAGCGGGAGGGCCGTTAAATGAGCAGTTCTTC. As protein: CASSPGLLAGGPLNEQFF. The chain joins TRBV5-1 to TRBJ2-1, with 12 positions matching TRBD2. There are 18 residues in the CDR3. Trimming took 4 bases from V and 7 from J; bases not matched to a gene: 15. Germline V CDR1 and CDR2: SGHRS, YFSETQ.

The CDR3 protein is CASSEELAGVPQYF. Here the CDR3 DNA reads TGTGCCAGCAGTGAAGAACTAGCGGGAGTTCCCCAGTACTTC. This chain joins TRBV2 and TRBJ2-5; 11 positions match TRBD2. The CDR3 length is 14 residues. Germline V gene data show CDR1 as SNHLY and CDR2 as FYNNEI. Trimming at V came to 1 base and at J to 9 bases, leaving 4 bases not matched to a gene.

The rearrangement links TRBV5-6 to TRBJ1-6; D might be TRBD1 (5 bases). Germline CDR1 is SGHDT and CDR2 is YYEEEE. The CDR3 is 16 residues long. The germline V and J ends were trimmed by 3 bases and 6 bases, with 16 bases remaining between them. CDR3 sequence reads: CASSSRQMGRNSPLHF. In DNA form, the CDR3 reads TGTGCCAGCAGCTCTAGACAGATGGGGCGTAATTCACCCCTCCACTTT. Filled out from reference TRBV5-6 and TRBJ1-6, the complete variable domain reads DAGVTQSPTHLIKTRGQQVTLRCSPKSGHDTVSWYQQALGQGPQFIFQYYEEEERQRGNFPDRFSGHQFPNYSSELNVNALLLGDSALYLCASSSRQMGRNSPLHFGNGTRLTVT.

This chain connects TRBV15 to TRBJ1-1; TRBD1 matches 8 bases. The V gene's germline CDR1 is LNHNV and CDR2 YYDKDF (reference sequence). The CDR3 spans 15 residues. The J segment lost 2 bases and the V segment lost 3 bases, leaving 5 bases of the junction unmatched. The CDR3: CATSSTGGLNTEAFF. CDR3 bases: TGTGCCACCAGCAGCACAGGGGGATTAAACACTGAAGCTTTCTTT.

This chain connects TRBV18 to TRBJ2-1, with 8 bases fitting TRBD2. The CDR3 contains 15 residues. Germline lookup yields CDR1 KGHSH and CDR2 LQKENI. The V segment lost 3 bases and the J segment 4 bases; nucleotides outside the gene matches: 5. The chain's CDR3 is CASSPSSGMYNEQFF. The CDR3 coding sequence is TGTGCCAGCTCACCGAGTAGCGGGATGTACAATGAGCAGTTCTTC.

The V and J genes are TRBV7-3 and TRBJ2-3, with a weak D call TRBD2 (5 bases). This CDR3 is built from 12 residues. Germline values: CDR1 SGHTA, CDR2 FQGTGA. Trimming left V 5 bases short and J 3 bases short, with 6 bases between. The CDR3 region has the DNA TGTGCCAGCAGCGGGGAGACAGATACGCAGTATTTT. It encodes CASSGETDTQYF. The full variable domain, completed using reference TRBV7-3 and TRBJ2-3, is GAGVSQTPSNKVTEKGKYVELRCDPISGHTALYWYRQSLGQGPEFLIYFQGTGAADDSGLPNDRFFAVRPEGSVSTLKIQRTERGDSAVYLCASSGETDTQYFGPGTRLTVL.

V gene TRBV11-2 combines with J gene TRBJ2-7, with a tentative D call TRBD2 (5 bases). CDR1 and CDR2 (germline): SGHAT, FQNNGV. The V end was cut by 4 bases, the J end by 0 bases, with 13 bases between. This CDR3 is 15 amino acids long. CDR3 coding DNA: TGTGCCAGCAGCTCCCACCCTGGGAGCTCCTACGAGCAGTACGTC. Translated, it gives CASSSHPGSSYEQYV.

V is TRBV27 and J is TRBJ1-1, with a weak D call TRBD1 (5 bases). Deletions cut 1 base from V and 11 bases from J, with 14 bases between. The CDR3 contains 13 residues. Germline CDR1 and CDR2: MNHEY and SMNVEV (reference sequence). The CDR3 here is CASSLLTTGDAFF. In DNA form, the CDR3 reads TGTGCCAGCAGTTTATTAACAACGGGGGACGCTTTCTTT.

This chain uses TRBV10-3 with TRBJ2-3; 8 positions agree with TRBD2. Trimming cost V 4 bases and J 2 bases; bases outside gene matches: 5. CDR1 and CDR2 (germline): ENHRY, SYGVKD. The CDR3 loop spans 15 amino acids. CDR3 sequence: CAISGGSGITDTQYF. CDR3 nucleotide sequence: TGTGCCATCAGTGGAGGTAGCGGGATCACAGATACGCAGTATTTT.

V gene TRBV30 combines with J gene TRBJ2-2; 7 bases align to TRBD2. This CDR3 contains 15 residues. Looked up from germline, CDR1 is GTSNPN and CDR2 is SVGIG (reference sequence). The ends lost 4 bases at V and 2 bases at J; junction bases unmatched: 7. The CDR3 region has the DNA TGTGCCTGGACACGGCTAGCGGTAAACACCGGGGAGCTGTTTTTT. This encodes CAWTRLAVNTGELFF.

This clone has just a few counts. V gene TRBV21-1 combines with J gene TRBJ1-2. TRBV21-1 represents a pseudogene. The CDR3 totals 16 residues. CDR3 sequence: CASSKVSPRGPYGYTF. DNA of the CDR3: TGTGCCAGCAGCAAAGTCTCTCCCCGGGGTCCCTATGGCTACACCTTC.

The V call is TRBV7-9, the J call TRBJ2-1, with 10 bases matching TRBD2. This CDR3 is built from 16 residues. Germline CDR1 and CDR2: SEHNR and FQNEAQ (reference sequence). The trim removed 0 bases at V and 4 bases at J, leaving 3 bases unmatched. DNA of the CDR3: TGTGCCAGCAGCTTAGCCCTAGCGGGAGAATACAATGAGCAGTTCTTC. Its protein is CASSLALAGEYNEQFF.

The J gene is TRBJ1-6, the V gene TRBV3-1 (or the pseudogene TRBV3-2); no clear D. This CDR3 is built from 14 residues. The V and J ends lost 0 bases and 10 bases respectively, with 10 bases between them. Germline values: CDR1 LGHDT, CDR2 YNNKEL (reference sequence). The CDR3 spells CASSQDSGNSPLHF. Written as DNA, the CDR3 is TGTGCCAGCAGCCAAGATTCAGGAAACTCACCCCTCCACTTT.